This TCR beta chain appears in the sequencing data of a study of cytomegalovirus exposure and HLA in healthy donors. Background on the study: In a previous analysis, 95 million to 130 million unique TCR beta sequences were found from 150 million to 200 million T cells.

It was with 60 Vbeta and 13 Jbeta primers that the PCR ran. Here immunoSEQ multiplex PCR was the method, and the copy in TCRdb shows in-frame clones only, minus some. The repertoire holds about 140,000 clones, with more than 65% as singletons. CDR1 is SSHAT and CDR2 is FNYEAQ in the germline V gene (reference sequence). The CDR3 runs 13 residues. Study-level findings and limits: In an earlier analysis, about 87% or about 30%: the productive usage of most TCR beta V segments. In a later analysis, productive TCRs from donors in an Asian-associated ancestry cluster reportedly carried fewer N-insertions than the cohort mean. Solely CMV serostatus was available to characterize immune exposure.

A note on this clone: Its antigen is currently unknown. Its ends do not fully match the called genes, so a read error is possible.

The sequence was collected from a woman aged 25-40 years in good health and CMV-seronegative. Sequenced material: PBMCs. The chain is built from TRBV7-7 and TRBJ2-5; D gene uncertain. DNA for the CDR3: TGTGCTAGCAGCCTCGGTCACCAAGAGACCCAGTACTTC. Translating gives CASSLGHQETQYF.